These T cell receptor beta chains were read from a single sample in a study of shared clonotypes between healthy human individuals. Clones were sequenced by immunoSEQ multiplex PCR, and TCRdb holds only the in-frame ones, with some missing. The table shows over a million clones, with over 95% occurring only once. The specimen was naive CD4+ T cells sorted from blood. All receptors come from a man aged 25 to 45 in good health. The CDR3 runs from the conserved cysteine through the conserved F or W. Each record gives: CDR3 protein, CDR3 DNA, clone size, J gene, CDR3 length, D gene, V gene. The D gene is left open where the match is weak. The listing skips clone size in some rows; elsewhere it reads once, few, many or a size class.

cdr3_aa: CASSVALNTEAFF
cdr3_nt: TGTGCCAGCAGCGTAGCCCTTAACACTGAAGCTTTCTTT
clone_size: NA
j_call: TRBJ1-1
cdr3_length: 13
d_call: NA
v_call: TRBV9

cdr3_aa: CATSEGQTATYEQYF
cdr3_nt: TGTGCCACCAGCGAAGGGCAGACTGCCACCTACGAGCAGTACTTC
clone_size: NA
j_call: TRBJ2-7
cdr3_length: 15
d_call: NA
v_call: TRBV15

cdr3_aa: CASSASGGAYEQYF
cdr3_nt: TGTGCCAGCAGCGCCTCAGGGGGCGCCTACGAGCAGTACTTC
clone_size: NA
j_call: TRBJ2-7
cdr3_length: 14
d_call: TRBD1
v_call: TRBV7-3

cdr3_aa: CASSEVKLRTGEKLFF
cdr3_nt: TGTGCCAGCAGTGAAGTTAAGTTGAGGACAGGGGAAAAACTGTTTTTT
clone_size: once
j_call: TRBJ1-4
cdr3_length: 16
d_call: TRBD1
v_call: TRBV6-1

cdr3_aa: CASSLRQGLPGANVLTF
cdr3_nt: TGTGCCAGCAGCCTAAGACAGGGTCTTCCTGGGGCCAACGTCCTGACTTTC
clone_size: NA
j_call: TRBJ2-6
cdr3_length: 17
d_call: TRBD1
v_call: TRBV9

cdr3_aa: CASSLGFGLMMNTEAFF
cdr3_nt: TGCGCCAGCAGCTTGGGGTTTGGGCTAATGATGAACACTGAAGCTTTCTTT
clone_size: NA
j_call: TRBJ1-1
cdr3_length: 17
d_call: NA
v_call: TRBV5-1

cdr3_aa: CASSIARGSYEQYF
cdr3_nt: TGTGCCAGTAGTATTGCCAGGGGGTCCTACGAGCAGTACTTC
clone_size: NA
j_call: TRBJ2-7
cdr3_length: 14
d_call: TRBD1
v_call: TRBV19

cdr3_aa: CASSYSRQGNGYTF
cdr3_nt: TGTGCCAGCAGTTACTCCCGACAGGGGAATGGCTACACCTTC
clone_size: NA
j_call: TRBJ1-2
cdr3_length: 14
d_call: TRBD1
v_call: TRBV6-6

cdr3_aa: CASSYSSGRPYEQYF
cdr3_nt: TGTGCCAGCAGTTACTCGTCTGGCAGACCCTACGAGCAGTACTTC
clone_size: NA
j_call: TRBJ2-7
cdr3_length: 15
d_call: NA
v_call: TRBV6-5

cdr3_aa: CASSVSGKSSYNEQFF
cdr3_nt: TGTGCCAGCAGCGTCAGCGGCAAAAGCTCCTACAATGAGCAGTTCTTC
clone_size: NA
j_call: TRBJ2-1
cdr3_length: 16
d_call: NA
v_call: TRBV7-2